The present entry profiles one T cell receptor (beta chain) with its context. The CDR3 spans 14 residues. V was trimmed by 3 bases and J by 7 bases, leaving 16 bases between them. Germline lookup yields CDR1 DFQATT and CDR2 SNEGSKA (reference sequence). This entry belongs to a study of blood T cell repertoires in COVID-19. About the research overall: Specimens from acute and convalescent COVID-19 originated in the United States, Italy and Spain. Sources were T cells, B-cell-depleted T cells, or PBMCs; the material itself was cDNA or gDNA.

How the authors handled the data: Quantification of nucleated cells was approximated via reference gene primer amplification. TCRdb keeps only in-frame clones here, not all; method: immunoSEQ multiplex PCR. V, J and clone size derive from that table, while D and trimming were established from the DNA sequence. The table lists 100,000 to 150,000 clones, roughly 83% of them singletons, with approximately 12% in the top ten. The clonotype comes from a woman between 25 and 40 years old who had recovered from COVID-19. Sequenced sample: peripheral blood. The chain links TRBV20-1 to TRBJ1-5; possible D gene TRBD1, 5 bases. CDR3 amino acids: CSASPGRVRQPQHF. The CDR3 DNA follows: TGCAGTGCTAGTCCAGGGCGCGTCCGACAGCCCCAGCATTTT.